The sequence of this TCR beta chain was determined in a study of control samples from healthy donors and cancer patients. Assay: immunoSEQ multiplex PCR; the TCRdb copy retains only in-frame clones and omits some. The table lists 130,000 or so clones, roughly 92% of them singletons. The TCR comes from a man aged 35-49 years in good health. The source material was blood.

The CDR3: CASSHSSNTEAFF. CDR3 nucleotides: TGTGCCAGCAGTCACTCATCGAACACTGAAGCTTTCTTT. This chain connects TRBV12-3 or TRBV12-4 to TRBJ1-1, with D hard to call. There are 13 residues in the CDR3. V shed 5 bases and J shed 1 base, with 8 bases lying between them.